The TCR beta chain described here comes from a study of cytomegalovirus exposure and HLA in healthy donors. Across the study: Approximately 83 million unique TCRs from HLA-typed donors were held in an early data release.

This clone is a singleton in its sample. What it binds is not known. Trimming took 6 bases from V and 0 from J; bases not matched to a gene: 7. The CDR3 contains 16 residues. The germline V gene encodes CDR1 MDHEN and CDR2 SYDVKM. Study-level findings and limits: Later on, an analysis tied about 17,000 TCR beta sequences to HLA alleles at 0.05 false discovery rate.

PCR involved 60 Vbeta and 13 Jbeta primers. TCRdb keeps only in-frame clones here, not all; method: immunoSEQ multiplex PCR. The data contain approximately 160,000 clones, approximately 79% of them singletons. The gene calls are TRBV28 and TRBJ2-3; the match to TRBD2 covers 9 bases. The sequencing sample was made of PBMCs. The clonotype was recovered from a human donor in good health. The CDR3 nucleotides read TGTGCCAGCAGAAAACCCCTAGCGGGGAGCACAGATACGCAGTATTTT. It codes for CASRKPLAGSTDTQYF.